This T cell receptor beta chain emerged from a study of cytomegalovirus exposure and HLA in healthy donors. The CDR3 has 14 residues. From germline, CDR1 is SGHRS and CDR2 YFSETQ. Vbeta (60) and Jbeta (13) primers were used in the PCR. Profiled with immunoSEQ multiplex PCR; TCRdb holds only in-frame clones, not every one. The sample comprises about 200,000 clones, around 80% of which are singletons, and 3.5% to 5% rests with the top ten. This clone has just one count. One end of the junction fails to match germline, which may point to a read error. This chain links TRBV5-1 with TRBJ2-5; D perhaps matches TRBD1 (6 bases). The source material was PBMCs. The clonotype originates from a woman aged 30 to 39 in good health and CMV-seropositive. The CDR3 DNA reads TGCGCCAGCAGCCCTGGGACAAGCCTAGAGGCCCAGTACTTC. Its protein product is CASSPGTSLEAQYF.